Following are 9 T cell receptor beta chains from one sample sequenced in a study of long-term antiretroviral therapy in people with HIV. With survey level as its setting, the immunoSEQ assay was v3.0. Data came from immunoSEQ multiplex PCR; TCRdb stores just in-frame clones and leaves some out. The data hold about 28,000 clones, with approximately 95% observed a single time. This material consisted of unsorted PBMCs, taken 5.3 years after starting antiretroviral therapy. Every receptor here comes from a man aged 50 to 60 with HIV.

The rearrangement joins TRBV11-2 to TRBJ2-1, with D possibly being TRBD2 (6 bases). The germline V and J ends were trimmed by 5 bases and 4 bases, with 18 bases remaining between them. The CDR3 covers 16 residues. The germline gives CDR1 SGHAT, CDR2 FQNNGV. In DNA, the CDR3 is TGTGCCAGCAGCCCCATGGAGGGGCTCCCATACAATGAGCAGTTCTTC. Residues: CASSPMEGLPYNEQFF.

A remark on this clone: The junction differs from germline at one of its ends, possibly a read error. The rearrangement joins TRBV29-1 to TRBJ1-3; D perhaps matches TRBD1 (6 bases). The CDR3 length is 14 residues. Germline V CDR1 and CDR2: SQVTM, ANQGSEA. Here the CDR3 reads CSAETGRTGNTIYF. Written as DNA, the CDR3 is TGCAGCGCTGAAACAGGGAGGACTGGAAACACCATATATTTT.

The chain employs TRBV27 and TRBJ1-1, with D perhaps TRBD1 (5 bases). The CDR3 loop spans 13 amino acids. Deletions cut 5 bases from V and 1 base from J, with 8 bases between. Germline V gives CDR1 MNHEY, CDR2 SMNVEV (reference sequence). CDR3: CASSVDRNTEAFF. The CDR3 DNA sequence: TGTGCCAGCAGTGTCGACAGGAACACTGAAGCTTTCTTT.

This chain links TRBV7-9 with TRBJ2-3, with D perhaps being TRBD1 or TRBD2 (5 bases each). Germline CDR1 SEHNR, CDR2 FQNEAQ (reference sequence). This CDR3 comprises 16 residues. The V gene lost 0 bases and the J gene lost 8 bases, with 18 bases spanning the gap. CDR3 sequence reads: CASSLALSQGEATQYF. CDR3 bases: TGTGCCAGCAGCTTAGCGCTATCCCAGGGAGAGGCTACGCAGTATTTT. The variable domain in full, completed from reference TRBV7-9 and TRBJ2-3, reads DTGVSQNPRHKITKRGQNVTFRCDPISEHNRLYWYRQTLGQGPEFLTYFQNEAQLEKSRLLSDRFSAERPKGSFSTLEIQRTEQGDSAMYLCASSLALSQGEATQYFGPGTRLTVL.

This chain connects TRBV5-1 to TRBJ2-2; the D is unclear. Germline V gene lookup returns CDR1 SGHRS and CDR2 YFSETQ. The CDR3 runs to 15 residues. The V end lost 0 bases, the J end lost 3 bases, and 9 bases lay between the germline ends. Here the CDR3 DNA reads TGCGCCAGCAGCTTGGCGATGGGTTACACCGGGGAGCTGTTTTTT. Protein product: CASSLAMGYTGELFF.

This clone was found once. CDR3 nucleotides: TGTGCCAGCAGCTTAGCTCTGGGGACCTACGAGCAGTACTTC. Translated: CASSLALGTYEQYF. The chain joins TRBV7-9 to TRBJ2-7, with D unresolved. The CDR3 runs to 14 residues. Germline lookup yields CDR1 SEHNR and CDR2 FQNEAQ (reference sequence). Trimming cost V 0 bases and J 2 bases, with 8 bases left between them.

V is TRBV6-1 and J is TRBJ2-2, with no clear D. The CDR3 runs 13 residues. Germline V gene data show CDR1 as MNHNS and CDR2 as SASEGT. Trimming shortened V by 2 bases and J by 4 bases, and 5 bases separated the two germline ends. The CDR3 loop is CASSERVTGELFF. The CDR3 nucleotides are TGTGCCAGCAGTGAACGGGTCACCGGGGAGCTGTTTTTT.

The chain has TRBV6-1 and TRBJ2-7; D is undetermined. This CDR3 region has 13 residues. With 7 bases removed from V and 5 bases from J, the gap between germline ends came to 15 bases. CDR1 MNHNS and CDR2 SASEGT come from the germline V gene. CDR3 bases: TGTGCCAGCACCCCGGTTCGGTTCGACGAGCAGTACTTC. Protein: CASTPVRFDEQYF.

This clone was recorded once. The chain combines TRBV11-2 with TRBJ2-3; TRBD1 matches 11 bases. The CDR3 is 14 residues long. In germline, CDR1 is SGHAT, CDR2 FQNNGV. Trimming cost V 4 bases and J 4 bases; bases outside gene matches: 1. The DNA of the CDR3 is TGTGCCAGCAGCTCGGGACAGGGGGCAGATACGCAGTATTTT. Translation: CASSSGQGADTQYF.